This is a list of T cell receptor beta chains from one sample in a study of blood T cells in healthy people across ages. TCRdb independently ran MiXCR on the 5' RACE reads; one entry per CDR3 protein. The data contain over a million distinct CDR3 sequences, more than 35% of them singletons. The specimen sequenced was blood. Receptor source: a woman aged 55 to 70 in good health. The CDR3 runs from the conserved cysteine through the conserved F or W. A D gene is named only where the DNA matches it firmly. Only part of the rows carry a size: once, few, many, or a class if the clone is expanded.

V gene	J gene	D gene	clone size	CDR3 DNA	CDR3 protein
TRBV2	TRBJ2-3	TRBD1	.	TGTGCCAGCAACACAGGGGGCACAGATACGCAGTATTTT	CASNTGGTDTQYF
TRBV27	TRBJ1-5	TRBD1	.	TGTGCCAGCAGCCTCGGACAGGTAGACCGGCCCCAGCATTTT	CASSLGQVDRPQHF
TRBV28	TRBJ2-5	.	.	TGTGCCAGCAGCCCAGGGGCAGGATCCCTGTACCAAGAGACCCAGTACTTC	CASSPGAGSLYQETQYF
TRBV12-3/TRBV12-4	TRBJ1-2	.	few	TGTGCCAGCAGTTTACTCGGGGATTGGAATGGCTACACCTTC	CASSLLGDWNGYTF
TRBV19	TRBJ2-3	.	once	TGTGCCAGTAGTATAGATGGAACAGATACGCAGTATTTT	CASSIDGTDTQYF
TRBV29-1	TRBJ2-1	TRBD1	many	TGCAGCGTAGCCTCCGGGACAGTGATAATGTCTGAGCAGTTCTTC	CSVASGTVIMSEQFF
TRBV20-1	TRBJ2-7	TRBD2	.	TGCAGTGCTAGGGAACTAGCGGGAGGGCTCTACGAGCAGTACTTC	CSARELAGGLYEQYF
TRBV7-2	TRBJ2-1	.	.	TGTGCCAGCTTAGTTTTGAGCTCCTACAATGAGCAGTTCTTC	CASLVLSSYNEQFF
TRBV28	TRBJ2-4	TRBD1	few	TGTGCCAGCAGTTATATAGGGACAGGGTTAAGAAACATTCAGTACTTC	CASSYIGTGLRNIQYF
TRBV20-1	TRBJ2-1	TRBD2	many	TGCAGTGCCTACGGGACTAGCGGGTACAATGAGCAGTTCTTC	CSAYGTSGYNEQFF
TRBV5-1	TRBJ1-4	.	.	TGCGCCAGCAGCTTGGACGGGTATGGTAATGAAAAACTGTTTTTT	CASSLDGYGNEKLFF
TRBV29-1	TRBJ2-1	.	.	TGCAGCGTTGAAAATTACAATGAGCAGTTCTTC	CSVENYNEQFF
TRBV20-1	TRBJ1-4	.	.	TGCAGTGCTAAGGGGCCAGGGATACCGTTTTTT	CSAKGPGIPFF
TRBV20-1	TRBJ2-3	.	few	TGCAGTGCTAGGTACGCAGATACGCAGTATTTT	CSARYADTQYF
TRBV27	TRBJ1-1	TRBD1	.	TGTGCCAGCAGTACCAGGGGGCTAACTGAAGCTTTCTTT	CASSTRGLTEAFF
TRBV4-1	TRBJ2-1	.	few	TGCGCCAGCCATAAAGGGGACCTAAAGGGTAATGAGCAGTTCTTC	CASHKGDLKGNEQFF
TRBV25-1	TRBJ1-2	.	.	TGTCCCAGCAGGGATGGGGGCAGTGGCTACACCTTC	CPSRDGGSGYTF
TRBV12-3/TRBV12-4	TRBJ2-7	.	.	TGTGCCAGCAGTTTTGGCAGGGATTACGAGCAGTACTTC	CASSFGRDYEQYF
TRBV20-1	TRBJ2-4	TRBD2	.	TGCAGTGCTAGCACTAGCGGGAGGGCCTCGGTCATTCAGTACTTC	CSASTSGRASVIQYF
TRBV5-1	TRBJ2-7	.	.	TGCGCCAGCAGCTTGGCTAGGGGATCACCCTACGAGCAGTACTTC	CASSLARGSPYEQYF
TRBV28	TRBJ2-5	TRBD1	few	TGTGCCAGCAGTTGGGGACAGCTACAAGAGACCCAGTACTTC	CASSWGQLQETQYF
TRBV7-2	TRBJ1-5	.	few	TGTGCCAGCAGCTTAGTGGGCAGTCATAGCAATCAGCCCCAGCATTTT	CASSLVGSHSNQPQHF
TRBV29-1	TRBJ2-7	.	many	TGCAGCGTTGTAGGACTCGGGACCTACGAGCAGTACTTC	CSVVGLGTYEQYF
TRBV28	TRBJ1-5	.	.	TGTGCCAGCAGTTTATTTGGGAGCAATCAGCCCCAGCATTTT	CASSLFGSNQPQHF
TRBV18	TRBJ2-5	.	.	TGTGCCAGCTCACCACAACCAGGGGCTGAAGAGACCCAGTACTTC	CASSPQPGAEETQYF
TRBV14	TRBJ2-2	.	.	TGTGCCAGCTCCAGGGAAATGGGCAACGGGGAGCTGTTTTTT	CASSREMGNGELFF
TRBV20-1	TRBJ2-3	.	.	TGCAGTGCTAGTCTCCCTGGAGGGGGGCTAGCCACAGATACGCAGTATTTT	CSASLPGGGLATDTQYF
TRBV29-1	TRBJ2-1	.	.	TGCAGCGCTGGGAGAAGCTCCTACAATGAGCAGTTCTTC	CSAGRSSYNEQFF
TRBV5-6	TRBJ2-7	TRBD2	.	TGTGCCAGCAGCGCACCGACTAGCGGGAGGTCCTACGAGCAGTACTTC	CASSAPTSGRSYEQYF
TRBV12-3/TRBV12-4	TRBJ1-5	TRBD1	few	TGTGCCAGCAGCCTGACAGGGGGCGCGCCCCAGCATTTT	CASSLTGGAPQHF
TRBV19	TRBJ2-3	TRBD1	once	TGTGCCAGTAGTAAGGACAGGGGCACAGATACGCAGTATTTT	CASSKDRGTDTQYF
TRBV29-1	TRBJ2-5	.	.	TGCAGCAGCTGGGGCAGGTATGAAGAGACCCAGTACTTC	CSSWGRYEETQYF
TRBV5-1	TRBJ1-6	TRBD1	few	TGCGCCAGCAGCTGGAAACCACGGGACAGATCAAATTCACCCCTCCACTTT	CASSWKPRDRSNSPLHF
TRBV14	TRBJ2-7	.	.	TGTGCCAGCAGCCAAGATGGTACCCAATTCCACGAGCAGTACTTC	CASSQDGTQFHEQYF
TRBV12-3/TRBV12-4	TRBJ2-6	.	many	TGTGCCAGCAGTTTATTGGGCTCTGGGGCCAACGTCCTGACTTTC	CASSLLGSGANVLTF
TRBV24-1	TRBJ2-5	.	.	TGTGCCACCAGTGATCCCCCAAGGCTTGGCGAAGAGCAGTACTTC	CATSDPPRLGEEQYF
TRBV7-2	TRBJ1-2	.	.	TGTGCCAGCCTCTCGGGGGGGTCGAAAGTTAGCGGCTACACCTTC	CASLSGGSKVSGYTF
TRBV7-9	TRBJ2-6	.	.	TGTGCCAGCAGCTCCGTTTGGGACTTCTCTGGGGCCAACGTCCTGACTTTC	CASSSVWDFSGANVLTF
TRBV7-8	TRBJ2-7	.	few	TGTGCCAGCAGCTTACTTTTGATAACTCGAGGCTACGAGCAGTACTTC	CASSLLLITRGYEQYF
TRBV25-1	TRBJ1-2	.	many	TGTGCCAGCAGTGTAGGGGCCCTGGGTGGCTACACCTTC	CASSVGALGGYTF
TRBV2	TRBJ1-1	.	few	TGTGCCAGCAGTGAATCTCGGAACACTGAAGCTTTCTTT	CASSESRNTEAFF
TRBV29-1	TRBJ1-2	.	many	TGCAGCGTTCCCGCCCAGGGTTTAAATGGCTACACCTTC	CSVPAQGLNGYTF
TRBV6-5	TRBJ2-5	.	.	TGTGCCAGCAGCGGCTTACTAGGGGGGGAGACCCAGTACTTC	CASSGLLGGETQYF
TRBV20-1	TRBJ2-7	TRBD2	.	TGCAGTGCGAGGAGACTAGCGGGAGTGAGGGAGCAGTACTTC	CSARRLAGVREQYF
TRBV27	TRBJ2-7	.	.	TGTGCCAGCAGTTTATTTGGCCCCGGGACGGGCGCCCGTAATGAGCAGTACTTC	CASSLFGPGTGARNEQYF
TRBV27	TRBJ2-3	.	.	TGTGCCAGCAGGAGCCGCGGGTCCCTCCCGGAAGATACGCAGTATTTT	CASRSRGSLPEDTQYF
TRBV29-1	TRBJ2-3	.	.	TGCAGCGTTGTGAAGGACAGTTTCACAGATACGCAGTATTTT	CSVVKDSFTDTQYF
TRBV5-1	TRBJ1-1	.	.	TGCGCCAGCAGCGCCTGGGACGCGAACACTGAAGCTTTCTTT	CASSAWDANTEAFF
TRBV12-3/TRBV12-4	TRBJ1-1	TRBD1	.	TGTGCCAGCAGTTGGGCCCTACCGACAGGGGTGAACACTGAAGCTTTCTTT	CASSWALPTGVNTEAFF
TRBV20-1	TRBJ1-2	.	.	TGCAGTGCTAGTCTGGCAACCTATGGCTACACCTTC	CSASLATYGYTF
TRBV6-5	TRBJ2-1	.	few	TGTGCCAGCAGCTCGACAGTAAATGAGCAGTTCTTC	CASSSTVNEQFF
TRBV18	TRBJ2-3	TRBD2	many	TGTGCCAGCAGTCCTCTAGCGGGAGGGTCGACAGATACGCAGTATTTT	CASSPLAGGSTDTQYF